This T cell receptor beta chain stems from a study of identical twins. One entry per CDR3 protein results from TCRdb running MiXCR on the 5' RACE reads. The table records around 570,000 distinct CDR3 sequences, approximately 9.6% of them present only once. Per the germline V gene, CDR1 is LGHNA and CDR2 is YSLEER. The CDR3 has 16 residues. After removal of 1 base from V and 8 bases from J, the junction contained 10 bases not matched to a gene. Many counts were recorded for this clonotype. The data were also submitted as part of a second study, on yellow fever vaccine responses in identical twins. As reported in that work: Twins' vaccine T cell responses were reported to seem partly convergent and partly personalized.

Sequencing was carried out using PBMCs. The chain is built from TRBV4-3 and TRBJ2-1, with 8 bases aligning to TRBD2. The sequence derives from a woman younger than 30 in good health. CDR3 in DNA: TGCGCCAGCAGCCAAGTAAGCGGGAGTGTACGCGATGAGCAGTTCTTC. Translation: CASSQVSGSVRDEQFF.